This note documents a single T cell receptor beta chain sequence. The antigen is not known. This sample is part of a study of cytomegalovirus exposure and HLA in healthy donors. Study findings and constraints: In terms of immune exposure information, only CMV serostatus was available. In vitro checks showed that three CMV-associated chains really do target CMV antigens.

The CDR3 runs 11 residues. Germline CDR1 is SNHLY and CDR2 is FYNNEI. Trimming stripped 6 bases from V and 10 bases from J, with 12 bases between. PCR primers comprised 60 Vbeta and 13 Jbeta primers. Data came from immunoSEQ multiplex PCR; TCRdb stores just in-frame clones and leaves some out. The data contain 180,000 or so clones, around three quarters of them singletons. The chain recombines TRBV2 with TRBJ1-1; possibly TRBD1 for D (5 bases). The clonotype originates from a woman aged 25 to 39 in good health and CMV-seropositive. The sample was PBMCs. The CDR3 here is CASSPGLGAFF. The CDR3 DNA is TGTGCCAGCAGCCCAGGGCTGGGAGCTTTCTTT.